Sequencing of this T cell receptor beta chain was carried out in a study of blood T cell repertoires in COVID-19 (dated by TCRdb to about 2020). Some background on the complete study: The collaborator samples originated in the United States, Italy and Spain and spanned the acute and convalescent phases of COVID-19. The material from the prospective study consisted of cDNA or gDNA derived from T cells, B-cell-depleted T cells, or PBMCs. The dataset comprised deeply sampled blood TCRbeta repertoires from subjects exposed to, actively infected with, or recovered from COVID-19. The repertoires were released in a freely available public database meant as a resource for research on the immune response to SARS-CoV-2. Samples came from the ongoing ImmuneRACE study (first 160 participants) plus 1,254 subjects from 6 global collaborators. Nearly every sample came with metadata listing a de-identified subject ID, COVID-19 status, age in years and sex. Where HLA class I and class II types were available, the types were taken from metadata supplied by the sample provider, not from assay-based typing.

Each collaborating institution followed its own protocols to collect whole blood in K2EDTA tubes. Collaborator samples were shipped for TCRbeta analysis as frozen whole blood, isolated PBMCs, or DNA extracted from either sample type. This clone was observed a single time. Its binding antigen is unknown. Within one base of it there is no much larger clone, and no base qualities were kept. TCRbeta CDR3 regions were amplified from genomic DNA using the immunoSEQ Assay, a bias-controlled multiplex PCR. The paper's processing steps were these. The number of nucleated cells in each sample was estimated from the amplification of reference gene primers within the assay. Sequence reads were collapsed and filtered to measure the absolute abundance of every unique TCRbeta CDR3 rearrangement. For each sample, productive Simpson clonality was calculated as the square root of Simpson's diversity index over productive rearrangements. This is the immuneACCESS table as TCRdb keeps it, with only in-frame sequences that have V and J called. A part of the clones is gone; compared with another copy, unresolved V genes explain less than half, and the rest is unexplained. The DNA was the basis for D and trimming; V, J and clone size are from that table. This sample has roughly 81,000 clones in its table, and around 90% of those were observed once. Over 4% of the sample is held by the ten biggest clonotypes.

The study at large found these results: Clinical and demographic metadata were provided uncurated, with the amount varying by source and participant.

The TCR sequence derives from a man between 35 and 55 years old with acute or convalescent COVID-19. The sample comprised peripheral blood.

The CDR3 here reads CASSLQGVGNEKLFF. The bases read TGTGCCAGCAGCCTACAGGGAGTCGGGAATGAAAAACTGTTTTTT. The sequence is built from TRBV7-2 and TRBJ1-4, with a weak D call of TRBD1 (6 bases match). The CDR3, cysteine through phenylalanine, is 15 amino acids long. The DNA shown is the 45-base CDR3, in frame from base 1. V gives up 5 bases and J gives up 5 bases, and the segment between their germline ends measures 15 bases. CDR1 and CDR2 are read off the germline V gene as SGHTA and FQGNSA.